The next 8 T cell receptor beta chains were all read from a single sample in a study of cytomegalovirus exposure and HLA in healthy donors. The PCR used 60 Vbeta and 13 Jbeta primers. Method: immunoSEQ multiplex PCR; TCRdb's copy keeps in-frame clones and lacks some. The sample lists 100,000 to 150,000 clones; roughly 17% were seen once. The sample taken for sequencing was PBMCs. These receptors all come from a female donor in good health and CMV-seropositive.

The chain carries TRBV13 and TRBJ2-1; D is perhaps TRBD1 (5 bases). Germline CDR1 PRHDT, CDR2 FYEKMQ (reference sequence). V shed 5 bases and J shed 6 bases, with 17 bases lying between them. This CDR3 is 15 amino acids long. CDR3 protein: CASSQRADRGNEQFF. CDR3 coding DNA: TGTGCCAGCAGCCAACGGGCGGATAGGGGCAATGAGCAGTTCTTC.

This rearrangement joins TRBV2 to TRBJ2-2; no clear D gene. Trimming pared 5 bases from V and 4 bases from J, leaving 5 bases between. Germline CDR1 and CDR2: SNHLY and FYNNEI. This CDR3 has 12 residues. The DNA for the CDR3 is TGTGCCAGCAGTCCAGTCACCGGGGAGCTGTTTTTT. Encoded protein: CASSPVTGELFF.

The chain carries TRBV7-3 and TRBJ2-1, with TRBD2 matching over 11 bases. With 5 bases clipped from V and 2 bases from J, the junction kept 2 bases outside the gene matches. The CDR3 extends over 15 amino acids. Germline lookup yields CDR1 SGHTA and CDR2 FQGTGA. The CDR3 sequence is CASSLLAGAYNEQFF. As DNA, the CDR3 is TGTGCCAGCAGCCTACTAGCGGGAGCCTACAATGAGCAGTTCTTC.

For the CDR3, the DNA is TGTGCCAGCAGTTACACAGGGGGAAGTTTGGGTACTGAAGCTTTCTTT. This translates into CASSYTGGSLGTEAFF. The chain links TRBV6-5 to TRBJ1-1; 8 bases match TRBD1. The CDR3 is 16 residues long. In germline, CDR1 is MNHEY, CDR2 SVGAGI. After removal of 2 bases from V and 5 bases from J, the junction contained 10 bases not matched to a gene.

This clone turned up a few times. The rearrangement joins TRBV5-8 to TRBJ1-1, with D unclear. CDR1 SGHTS and CDR2 YDEGEE come from the germline V gene. There are 12 residues in the CDR3. The V end was cut by 6 bases, the J end by 0 bases, with 6 bases between. The chain's CDR3 is CASTTLNTEAFF. CDR3 in DNA: TGTGCCAGCACAACACTGAACACTGAAGCTTTCTTT.

This chain links TRBV5-4 with TRBJ2-7; D is unresolved. Trimming stripped 2 bases from V and 6 bases from J, with 18 bases between. Germline CDR1 is SGHNT and CDR2 is YYREEE (reference sequence). CDR3 length: 15 amino acids. Here the CDR3 reads CASSFPTVQIAEQYF. The CDR3 nucleotides read TGTGCCAGCAGCTTCCCCACCGTTCAGATCGCCGAGCAGTACTTC.

This clone was detected only a few times. The V and J genes are TRBV7-9 and TRBJ2-6; 8 nucleotides match TRBD2. Germline CDR1 reads SEHNR; CDR2 reads FQNEAQ (reference sequence). The CDR3 totals 18 residues. Unmatched junction bases numbered 11, after V lost 7 bases and J lost 0 bases. In DNA, the CDR3 is TGTGCCAGCATGTCCCAACTAGCGGAGATCTCTGGGGCCAACGTCCTGACTTTC. Residues: CASMSQLAEISGANVLTF.

The CDR3 loop reads CASREGDPEAYNEQFF. CDR3 in DNA: TGCGCCAGCAGGGAAGGGGATCCCGAAGCCTACAATGAGCAGTTCTTC. The chain combines TRBV5-1 with TRBJ2-1; a weak D match, TRBD1 (5 bases). The CDR3 has 16 amino acids. The germline V gene has CDR1 SGHRS and CDR2 YFSETQ. Trimming shortened V by 5 bases and J by 2 bases, and 17 bases separated the two germline ends. Full variable domain (rest looked up from reference TRBV5-1 and TRBJ2-1): KAGVTQTPRYLIKTRGQQVTLSCSPISGHRSVSWYQQTPGQGLQFLFEYFSETQRNKGNFPGRFSGRQFSNSRSEMNVSTLELGDSALYLCASREGDPEAYNEQFFGPGTRLTVL.